This T cell receptor beta chain comes out of a study of control samples from healthy donors and cancer patients. The CDR3 covers 12 residues. Germline values: CDR1 KGHDR, CDR2 SFDVKD. Between the trimmed V and J ends, which lost 6 bases and 7 bases, there was a span of 11 bases. Sequenced by immunoSEQ multiplex PCR; TCRdb stores in-frame clones only, minus some. Counted here are around 200,000 clones, over 85% occurring once; the ten biggest clones make up roughly 1.5%. In its sample, this clone was seen a few times. This chain uses TRBV24-1 with TRBJ1-2; D possibly corresponds to TRBD1 (5 bases). The TCR sequence derives from a man aged 18 to 35 in good health. The source material was blood. The CDR3 nucleotides are TGTGCCACCAGTTCCGGGGCGGGTGGCTACACCTTC. Protein sequence: CATSSGAGGYTF.